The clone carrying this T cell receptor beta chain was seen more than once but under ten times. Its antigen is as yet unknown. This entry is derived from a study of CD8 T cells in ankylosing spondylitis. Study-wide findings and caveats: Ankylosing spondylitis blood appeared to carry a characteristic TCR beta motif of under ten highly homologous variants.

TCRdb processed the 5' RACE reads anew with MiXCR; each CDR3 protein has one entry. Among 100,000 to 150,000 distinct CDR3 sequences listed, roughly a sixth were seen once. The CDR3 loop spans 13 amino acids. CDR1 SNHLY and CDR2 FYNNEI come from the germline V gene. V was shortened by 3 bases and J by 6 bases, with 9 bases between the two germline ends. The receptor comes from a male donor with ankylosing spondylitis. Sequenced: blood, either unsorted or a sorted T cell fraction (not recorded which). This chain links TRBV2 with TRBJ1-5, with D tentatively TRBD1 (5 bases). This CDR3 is CASSETVIQPQHF. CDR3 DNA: TGTGCCAGCAGTGAGACAGTGATTCAGCCCCAGCATTTT.